This T cell receptor (beta chain) was profiled in a study of T cell repertoires in cytomegalovirus infection. The CDR3 loop spans 16 amino acids. Trimming removed 6 bases from V and 8 bases from J, with 22 bases in between. Germline-derived CDR1 and CDR2 are MDHEN and SYDVKM. TCRdb passed the reads through MiXCR, listing each CDR3 protein once. Here the sample spans approximately 750,000 distinct CDR3 sequences, roughly 36% being singletons. The genes are TRBV28 and TRBJ1-4; D might be TRBD1 (6 bases). The sequenced sample consisted of PBMCs. The receptor was derived from a human donor in good health (CMV status not recorded). Some clones in this sample may be carry-over from other donors' samples. The CDR3 reads CASSFRGAGVREKLFF. The CDR3 nucleotides are TGTGCCAGCAGCTTCCGGGGGGCTGGGGTTCGGGAAAAACTGTTTTTT.